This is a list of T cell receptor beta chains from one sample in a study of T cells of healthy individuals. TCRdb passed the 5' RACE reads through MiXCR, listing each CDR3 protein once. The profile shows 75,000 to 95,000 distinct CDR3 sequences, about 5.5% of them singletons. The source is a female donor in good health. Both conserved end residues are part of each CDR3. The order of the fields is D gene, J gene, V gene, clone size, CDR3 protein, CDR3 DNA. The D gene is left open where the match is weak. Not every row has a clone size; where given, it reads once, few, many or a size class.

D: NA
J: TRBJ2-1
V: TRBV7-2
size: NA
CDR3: CASSLDFQGLLFF
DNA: TGTGCCAGCAGCTTAGATTTTCAGGGACTCCTGTTCTTC

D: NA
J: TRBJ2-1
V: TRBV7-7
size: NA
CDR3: CASSFGLGAVSEQFF
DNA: TGTGCTAGCAGCTTCGGCCTGGGAGCAGTGAGTGAGCAGTTCTTC

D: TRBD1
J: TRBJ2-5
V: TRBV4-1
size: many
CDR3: CASSPGTGVQETQYF
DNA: TGCGCCAGCAGCCCCGGGACAGGGGTTCAAGAGACCCAGTACTTC

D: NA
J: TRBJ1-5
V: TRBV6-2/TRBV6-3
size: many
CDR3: CASSEPYFGDNQPQHF
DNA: TGTGCCAGCAGTGAGCCCTACTTTGGAGATAATCAGCCCCAGCATTTT

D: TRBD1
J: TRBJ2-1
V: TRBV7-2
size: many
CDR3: CASSAKTGTGDNEQFF
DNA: TGTGCCAGCAGCGCTAAAACCGGGACAGGGGACAATGAGCAGTTCTTC

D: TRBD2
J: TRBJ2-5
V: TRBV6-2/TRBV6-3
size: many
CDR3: CASSSTIAGGETQYF
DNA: TGTGCCAGCAGTTCCACGATAGCGGGTGGAGAGACCCAGTACTTC

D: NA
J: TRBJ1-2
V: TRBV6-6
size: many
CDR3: CASSTDSHSGYTF
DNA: TGTGCCAGCAGTACCGACAGCCATAGTGGCTACACCTTC

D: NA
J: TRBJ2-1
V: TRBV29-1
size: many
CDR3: CSVDRDIYNEQFF
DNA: TGCAGCGTTGACCGGGATATTTACAATGAGCAGTTCTTC

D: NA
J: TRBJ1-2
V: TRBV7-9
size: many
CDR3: CASSSYKGYTF
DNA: TGTGCCAGCAGCTCTTATAAGGGCTACACCTTC

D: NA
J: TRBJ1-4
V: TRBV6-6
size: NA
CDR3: CASSWGLGQFGVKFATNEKLFF
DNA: TGTGCCAGCAGTTGGGGCCTAGGGCAGTTCGGGGTGAAGTTTGCAACTAATGAAAAACTGTTTTTT

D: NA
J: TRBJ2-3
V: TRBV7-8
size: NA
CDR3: CASSFGEGAPSTDTQYF
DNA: TGTGCCAGCAGCTTCGGGGAGGGGGCGCCTAGCACAGATACGCAGTATTTT

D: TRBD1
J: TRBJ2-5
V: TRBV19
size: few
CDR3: CASSPRTGDVLETQYF
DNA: TGTGCCAGTAGTCCCCGGACAGGAGATGTCCTAGAGACCCAGTACTTC

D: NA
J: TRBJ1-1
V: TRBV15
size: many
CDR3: CATSRDLFAEAFF
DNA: TGTGCCACCAGCAGAGATTTATTCGCTGAAGCTTTCTTT

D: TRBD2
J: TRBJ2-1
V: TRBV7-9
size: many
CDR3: CASSLHGTSGILQFF
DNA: TGTGCCAGCAGCCTCCATGGGACTAGCGGGATCCTGCAGTTCTTC

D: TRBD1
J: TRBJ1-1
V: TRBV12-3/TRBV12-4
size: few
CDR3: CASTLGTGLNTEAFF
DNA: TGTGCCAGCACCCTCGGGACAGGATTAAACACTGAAGCTTTCTTT

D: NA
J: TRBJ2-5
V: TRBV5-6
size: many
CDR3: CASSSAVVEGQETQYF
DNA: TGTGCCAGCAGCTCTGCGGTAGTCGAGGGGCAAGAGACCCAGTACTTC

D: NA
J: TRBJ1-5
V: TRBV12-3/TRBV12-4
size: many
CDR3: CASSYTGGGQPQHF
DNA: TGTGCCAGCAGTTATACCGGGGGCGGCCAGCCCCAGCATTTT

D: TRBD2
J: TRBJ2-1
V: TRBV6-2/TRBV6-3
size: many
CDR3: CASSKRESSYNEQFF
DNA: TGTGCCAGCAGTAAGCGGGAGAGCTCCTACAATGAGCAGTTCTTC

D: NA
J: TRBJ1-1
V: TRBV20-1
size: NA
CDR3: CSAPGPGTEAFF
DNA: TGCAGTGCTCCCGGGCCAGGGACTGAAGCTTTCTTT

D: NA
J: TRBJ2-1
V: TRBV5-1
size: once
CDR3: CASSDRPNNEQFF
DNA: TGCGCCAGCAGCGACAGGCCGAACAATGAGCAGTTCTTC

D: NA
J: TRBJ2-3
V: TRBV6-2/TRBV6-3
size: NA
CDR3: CASREAGTDTQYF
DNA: TGTGCCAGCCGCGAGGCGGGCACAGATACGCAGTATTTT

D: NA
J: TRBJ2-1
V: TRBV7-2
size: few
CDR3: CASSSSWSEQFF
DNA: TGTGCCAGCAGCTCGTCTTGGTCTGAGCAGTTCTTC

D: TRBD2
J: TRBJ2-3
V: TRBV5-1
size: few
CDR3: CASSSLASSTDTQYF
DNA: TGCGCCAGCAGCTCACTAGCGTCAAGCACAGATACGCAGTATTTT

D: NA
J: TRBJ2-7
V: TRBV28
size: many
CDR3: CASSLAAYEQYF
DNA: TGTGCCAGCAGCCTCGCAGCCTACGAGCAGTACTTC

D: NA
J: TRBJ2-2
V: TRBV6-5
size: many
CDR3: CASSYSSSNTGELFF
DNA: TGTGCCAGCAGTTACTCGTCCTCCAACACCGGGGAGCTGTTTTTT

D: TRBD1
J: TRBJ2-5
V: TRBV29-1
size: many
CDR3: CSAYRGQETQYF
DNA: TGCAGCGCCTACAGGGGACAAGAGACCCAGTACTTC

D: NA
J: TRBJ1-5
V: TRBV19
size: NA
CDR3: CASSIDRGVGWPQHF
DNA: TGTGCCAGTAGTATAGATCGGGGGGTTGGCTGGCCCCAGCATTTT

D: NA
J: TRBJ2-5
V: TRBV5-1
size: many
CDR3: CASSSQGALAGETQYF
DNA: TGCGCCAGCAGCTCACAAGGGGCACTAGCTGGCGAGACCCAGTACTTC

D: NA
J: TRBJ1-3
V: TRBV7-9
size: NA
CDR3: CASSPSSGNTIYF
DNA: TGTGCCAGCAGTCCCTCCTCTGGAAACACCATATATTTT

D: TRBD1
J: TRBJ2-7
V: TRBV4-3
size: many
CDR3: CASSQDGTGDEQYF
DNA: TGCGCCAGCAGCCAAGATGGGACAGGGGACGAGCAGTACTTC

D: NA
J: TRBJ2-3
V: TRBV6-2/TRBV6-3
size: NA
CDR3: CASSFPPFGFRSSDTQYF
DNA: TGTGCCAGCAGTTTCCCCCCCTTTGGATTTCGCTCTTCAGATACGCAGTATTTT

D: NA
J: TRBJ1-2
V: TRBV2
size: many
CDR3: CASSVPEGIDYTF
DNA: TGTGCCAGCAGCGTCCCCGAAGGGATCGACTACACCTTC

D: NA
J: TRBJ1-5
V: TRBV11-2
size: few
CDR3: CASSLWGGNQPQHF
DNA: TGTGCCAGCAGCTTGTGGGGTGGCAATCAGCCCCAGCATTTT

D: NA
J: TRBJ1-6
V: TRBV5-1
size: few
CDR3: CASSLEPINSPLHF
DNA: TGCGCCAGCAGCTTGGAACCGATTAATTCACCCCTCCACTTT

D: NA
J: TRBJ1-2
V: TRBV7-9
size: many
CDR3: CASSSTPDGASYGYTF
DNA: TGTGCCAGCAGCTCCACCCCGGACGGAGCCTCCTATGGCTACACCTTC

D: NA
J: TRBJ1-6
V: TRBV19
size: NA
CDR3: CASSRGDTGRRNSPLHF
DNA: TGTGCCAGTAGTAGGGGGGATACAGGGAGACGGAATTCACCCCTCCACTTT

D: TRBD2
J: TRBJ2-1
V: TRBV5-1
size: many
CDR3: CASGSGNEQFF
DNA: TGCGCCAGCGGTAGCGGGAATGAGCAGTTCTTC

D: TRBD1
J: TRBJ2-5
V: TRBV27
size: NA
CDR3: CASSSFAGGQETQYF
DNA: TGTGCCAGCAGTTCTTTCGCAGGGGGCCAAGAGACCCAGTACTTC

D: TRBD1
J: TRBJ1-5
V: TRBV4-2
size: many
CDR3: CASSQDLRGQGDNQPQHF
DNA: TGTGCCAGCAGCCAAGATCTCCGGGGACAGGGCGATAATCAGCCCCAGCATTTT

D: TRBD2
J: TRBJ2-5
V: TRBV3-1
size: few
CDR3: CASSLWSGSEQETQYF
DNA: TGTGCCAGCAGCCTGTGGAGCGGGAGCGAACAAGAGACCCAGTACTTC

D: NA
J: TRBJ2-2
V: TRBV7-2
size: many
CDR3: CASSARLGTNTGELFF
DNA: TGTGCCAGCAGCGCCAGACTAGGGACGAACACCGGGGAGCTGTTTTTT

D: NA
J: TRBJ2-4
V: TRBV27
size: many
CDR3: CASSLVSAKNIQYF
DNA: TGTGCCAGCAGTTTGGTGTCAGCCAAAAACATTCAGTACTTC

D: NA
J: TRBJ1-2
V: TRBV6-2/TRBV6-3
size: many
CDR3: CASSYSGSYGYTF
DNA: TGTGCCAGCAGTTACTCCGGCAGCTATGGCTACACCTTC

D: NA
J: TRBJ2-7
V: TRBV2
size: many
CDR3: CASRQENYEQYF
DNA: TGTGCCAGCCGTCAGGAGAACTACGAGCAGTACTTC

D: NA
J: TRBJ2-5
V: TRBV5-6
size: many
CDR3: CASSLAPANPYQETQYF
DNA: TGTGCCAGCAGCTTGGCCCCGGCTAATCCGTACCAAGAGACCCAGTACTTC

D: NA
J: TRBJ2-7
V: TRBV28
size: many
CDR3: CASSPQRSSYEQYF
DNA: TGTGCCAGCAGTCCCCAGCGGAGCTCCTACGAGCAGTACTTC

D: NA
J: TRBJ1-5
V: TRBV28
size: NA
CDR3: CASSLPGSRNQPQHF
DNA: TGTGCCAGCAGTTTACCAGGGTCCCGCAATCAGCCCCAGCATTTT

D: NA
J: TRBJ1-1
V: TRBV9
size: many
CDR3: CASSVEGGVTEAFF
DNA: TGTGCCAGCAGCGTAGAAGGGGGTGTCACTGAAGCTTTCTTT

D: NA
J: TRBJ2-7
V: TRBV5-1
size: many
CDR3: CASSRDADYEQYF
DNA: TGCGCCAGCAGCCGAGACGCCGACTACGAGCAGTACTTC

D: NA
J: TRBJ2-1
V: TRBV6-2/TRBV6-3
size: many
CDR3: CASSYPGPNPGSYNEQFF
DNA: TGTGCCAGCAGTTACCCGGGTCCCAACCCTGGCTCCTACAATGAGCAGTTCTTC

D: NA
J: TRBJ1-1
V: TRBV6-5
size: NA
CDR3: CASSDLMNTEAFF
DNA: TGTGCCAGCAGTGACCTGATGAACACTGAAGCTTTCTTT

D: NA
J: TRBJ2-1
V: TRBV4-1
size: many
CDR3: CASSHIQFSYNEQFF
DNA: TGCGCCAGCAGCCATATACAGTTCTCCTACAATGAGCAGTTCTTC

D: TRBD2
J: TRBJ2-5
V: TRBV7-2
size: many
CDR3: CASSPFPVASGEETQYF
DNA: TGTGCCAGCAGCCCCTTTCCGGTTGCTAGCGGGGAAGAGACCCAGTACTTC

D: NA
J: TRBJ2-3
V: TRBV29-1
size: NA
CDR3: CSVQGDSDTQYF
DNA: TGCAGCGTTCAGGGGGACTCCGATACGCAGTATTTT

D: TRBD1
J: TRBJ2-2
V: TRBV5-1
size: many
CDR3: CASSLDRENTGELFF
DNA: TGCGCCAGCAGCCTTGACAGGGAGAACACCGGGGAGCTGTTTTTT

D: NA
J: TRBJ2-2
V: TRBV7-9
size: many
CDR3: CASSLVGGNTGELFF
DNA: TGTGCCAGCAGCTTAGTAGGAGGGAACACCGGGGAGCTGTTTTTT

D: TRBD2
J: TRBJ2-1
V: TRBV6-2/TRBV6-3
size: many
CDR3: CASSYSSWTSIYNEQFF
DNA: TGTGCCAGCAGTTACTCGTCCTGGACTAGCATATACAATGAGCAGTTCTTC

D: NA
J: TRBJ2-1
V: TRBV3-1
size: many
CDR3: CASDLSGHNEQFF
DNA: TGTGCCAGCGATCTCTCCGGCCACAATGAGCAGTTCTTC